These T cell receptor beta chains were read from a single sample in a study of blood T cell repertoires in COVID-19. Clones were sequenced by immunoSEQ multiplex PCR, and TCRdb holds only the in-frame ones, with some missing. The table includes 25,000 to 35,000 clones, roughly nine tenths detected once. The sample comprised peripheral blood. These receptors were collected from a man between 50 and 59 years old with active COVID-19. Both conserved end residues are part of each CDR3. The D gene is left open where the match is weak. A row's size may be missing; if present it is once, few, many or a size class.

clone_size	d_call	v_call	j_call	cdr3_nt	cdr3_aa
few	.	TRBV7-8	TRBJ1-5	TGTGCCAGCAGCTTATCCTTAAGGACAGCTCCCTATCAGCCCCAGCATTTT	CASSLSLRTAPYQPQHF
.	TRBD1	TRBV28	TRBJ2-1	TGTGCCAGCAGTTTTCGAAAGGGGGCCCTCCTCTACAATGAGCAGTTCTTC	CASSFRKGALLYNEQFF
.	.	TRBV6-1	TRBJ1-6	TGTGCCAGCAGTGAAGCCCGCTCCTATAATTCACCCCTCCACTTT	CASSEARSYNSPLHF
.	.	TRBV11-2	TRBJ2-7	TGTGCCAGCAGCTTATCGGGGAGCGGAATCTACGAGCAGTACTTC	CASSLSGSGIYEQYF
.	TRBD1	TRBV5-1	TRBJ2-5	TGCGCCAGCAGCGAAACAGGGGTCCAAGAGACCCAGTACTTC	CASSETGVQETQYF
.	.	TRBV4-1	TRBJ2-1	TGCGCCAGCAGCCTTGCACGGGGGAATGAGCAGTTCTTC	CASSLARGNEQFF
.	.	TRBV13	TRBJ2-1	TGTGCCAGCAGCAAAGAGGAGGTGCTGATCTTC	CASSKEEVLIF
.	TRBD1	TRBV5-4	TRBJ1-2	TGTGCCAGCAGCTTGGGAGGGGGCGGCTATGGCTACACCTTC	CASSLGGGGYGYTF
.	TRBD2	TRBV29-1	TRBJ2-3	TGCAGCACCTGGAGCGGGAGCCCAGATACGCAGTATTTT	CSTWSGSPDTQYF
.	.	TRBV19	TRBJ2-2	TGTGCCAGTAGTATAGTTGAGGGCAGGACCGGGGAGCTGTTTTTT	CASSIVEGRTGELFF
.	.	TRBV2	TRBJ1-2	TGTGCCAGCAGTGAATTCACGAGGGGCTACACCTTC	CASSEFTRGYTF
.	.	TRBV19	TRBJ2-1	TGTGCCAGTAGTATTCTGGAGAGCTCCTACAATGAGCAGTTCTTC	CASSILESSYNEQFF
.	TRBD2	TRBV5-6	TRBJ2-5	TGTGCCAGCAGCTTAGCGGGGGGCGGGGAGACCCAGTACTTC	CASSLAGGGETQYF
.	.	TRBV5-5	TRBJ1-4	TGTGCCAGCAGCTTTTCGGGGGCTAATGAAAAACTGTTTTTT	CASSFSGANEKLFF
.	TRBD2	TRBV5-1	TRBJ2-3	TGCGCCAGCAGCTCACTAGCGGGGCAACACACAGATACGCAGTATTTT	CASSSLAGQHTDTQYF
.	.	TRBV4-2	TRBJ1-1	TGTGCCAGCAGCCAAGAGGAGGCCCTGAACACTGAAGCTTTCTTT	CASSQEEALNTEAFF
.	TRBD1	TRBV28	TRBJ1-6	TGTGCCAGCAGTTTGACAGGGGTAGGTTCACCCCTCCACTTT	CASSLTGVGSPLHF
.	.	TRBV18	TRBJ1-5	TGTGCCAGCTCCCCGACAGTATCACGAAATCAGCCCCAGCATTTT	CASSPTVSRNQPQHF
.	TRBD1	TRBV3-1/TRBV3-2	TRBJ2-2	TGTGCCAGCAGCGCTCGACAGGGGCGGGCGTCCGGGGAGCTGTTTTTT	CASSARQGRASGELFF
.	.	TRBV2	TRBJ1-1	TGTGCCAGCAGGCCAGGGCCGCTGAACACTGAAGCTTTCTTT	CASRPGPLNTEAFF
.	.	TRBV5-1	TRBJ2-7	TGCGCCAGCAGCTTGGACACCTCCTACGAGCAGTACTTC	CASSLDTSYEQYF
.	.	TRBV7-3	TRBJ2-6	TGTGCCAGCGGGACGAGTGGGGGCGCTGGGGCCAACGTCCTGACTTTC	CASGTSGGAGANVLTF
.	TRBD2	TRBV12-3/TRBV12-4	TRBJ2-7	TGTGCCAGCAGTTCCCAATTAGCGGGAGGACCGTACTTC	CASSSQLAGGPYF
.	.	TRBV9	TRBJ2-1	TGTGCCAGCAGCGTAGGCGGCGGGCCCACCTACAATGAGCAGTTCTTC	CASSVGGGPTYNEQFF
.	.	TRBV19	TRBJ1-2	TGTGCCAGTACCCCGGGGGGAAGGGTCTATGGCTACACCTTC	CASTPGGRVYGYTF
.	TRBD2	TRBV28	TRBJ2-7	TGTGCCAGCAGTTTCCTGGGACTAGTGTACGAGCAGTACTTC	CASSFLGLVYEQYF
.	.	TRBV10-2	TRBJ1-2	TGCGCCAGCAGGGGGCGAGACTATGGCTACACCTTC	CASRGRDYGYTF
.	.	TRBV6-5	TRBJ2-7	TGTGCCAGCAGTTACGCCCGCGGGACTTACGAGCAGTACTTC	CASSYARGTYEQYF
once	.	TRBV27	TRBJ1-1	TGTGCCAGCAGTTTCTTTCGAGTGGGGGCCATAGGTAAGAACACTGAAGCTTTCTTT	CASSFFRVGAIGKNTEAFF
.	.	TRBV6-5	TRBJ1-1	TGTGCCAGCAGTTACGGGGGCAGGGGCACTGAAGCTTTCTTT	CASSYGGRGTEAFF
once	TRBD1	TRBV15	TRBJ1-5	TGTGCCACCAGCAGACAGGGGGCCAGTCAGCCCCAGCATTTT	CATSRQGASQPQHF
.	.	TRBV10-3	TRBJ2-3	TGTGCCATGGGCGAACCCCGCACAGATACGCAGTATTTT	CAMGEPRTDTQYF
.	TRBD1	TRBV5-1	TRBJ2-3	TGCGCCAGCAGCTTGCCGATAGGACAGGGTAGCACAGATACGCAGTATTTT	CASSLPIGQGSTDTQYF
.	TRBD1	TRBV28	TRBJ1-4	TGTGCCAGCAGTCCTTTTAGAGCTCCGGGACAGACTGAAAAACTGTTTTTT	CASSPFRAPGQTEKLFF
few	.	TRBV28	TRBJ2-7	TGTGCCAGCAGTTTAACTCTACTCCCCTCCTACGAGCAGTACTTC	CASSLTLLPSYEQYF
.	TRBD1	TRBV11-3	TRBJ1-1	TGTGCCAGCAGCTCAGGGGGCGGGAACACTGAAGCTTTCTTT	CASSSGGGNTEAFF
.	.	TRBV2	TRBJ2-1	TGTGCCAGCATCTCTGAGGCCAGCTCCTACAATGAGCAGTTCTTC	CASISEASSYNEQFF
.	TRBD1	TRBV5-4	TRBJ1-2	TGTGCCAGCAGCCGGGGACAGGGGGCTGGCTACACCTTC	CASSRGQGAGYTF
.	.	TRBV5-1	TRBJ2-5	TGCGCCAGCAGCCCCGGAGGAAAAGAGACCCAGTACTTC	CASSPGGKETQYF
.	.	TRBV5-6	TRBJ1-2	TGTGCCAGCACTCTCGGGTTGGGCTACACCTTC	CASTLGLGYTF
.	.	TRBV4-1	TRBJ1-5	TGCGCCAGCAGCCATAGAGGGAGTTATGACAATCAGCCCCAGCATTTT	CASSHRGSYDNQPQHF
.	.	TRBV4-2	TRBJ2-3	TGTGCCAGCAGCCAAGAAGAGAACCCTCCCGCAGATACGCAGTATTTT	CASSQEENPPADTQYF
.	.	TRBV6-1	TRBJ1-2	TGTGCCAGCAGTGAACATAACTATGGCTACACCTTC	CASSEHNYGYTF
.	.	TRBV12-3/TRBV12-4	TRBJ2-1	TGTGCCAGCAGGGGGGGACAGTACAATGAGCAGTTCTTC	CASRGGQYNEQFF
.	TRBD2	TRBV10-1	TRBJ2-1	TGCGCCAGCAGTCCGGGTGGCGGGAGTGAGCAGTTCTTC	CASSPGGGSEQFF
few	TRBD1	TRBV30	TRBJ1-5	TGTGCCTGGGATACAGGGGTTAATAGCAATCAGCCCCAGCATTTT	CAWDTGVNSNQPQHF
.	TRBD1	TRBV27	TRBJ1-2	TGTGCCAGCAGTTTAGAAACGACAGGGAGGTATGGCTACACCTTC	CASSLETTGRYGYTF
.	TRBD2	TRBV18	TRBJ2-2	TGTGCCAGCTCACCGAGCGGGGGTGCCACCGGGGAGCTGTTTTTT	CASSPSGGATGELFF